A single sample gave rise to the 29 T cell receptor beta chains below, sequenced in a study of blood T cell repertoires in COVID-19. Profiling relied on immunoSEQ multiplex PCR, and the TCRdb table lists in-frame clones only, not all of them. The sample records 350,000 to 450,000 clones, about nine tenths being singletons. The sequencing input was PBMCs or T cells enriched from blood (not recorded which). The receptors here all came from a woman between 40 and 55 years old who had been exposed to COVID-19.

V gene TRBV11-3 combines with J gene TRBJ2-2; TRBD1 agrees at 10 bases. V was pared by 5 bases and J by 5 bases, with 5 bases of the junction left unmatched. CDR1 and CDR2 (germline): SGHNT, YENEEA. This CDR3 has 15 residues. CDR3 nucleotide sequence: TGTGCCAGCAGCCACGGGACAGGGGCAACCGGGGAGCTGTTTTTT. Protein: CASSHGTGATGELFF.

The chain recombines TRBV7-9 with TRBJ2-1, with 9 bases identical to TRBD2. This CDR3 comprises 16 residues. V lost 0 bases to trimming and J lost 9 bases; unmatched junction nucleotides: 9. CDR1 is SEHNR and CDR2 is FQNEAQ in the germline V gene (reference sequence). The CDR3 nucleotides are TGTGCCAGCAGCTTAGCCCTAGCGGGATCCATATTTGAGCAGTTCTTC. Translating it yields CASSLALAGSIFEQFF.

This clone was seen many times. This CDR3 reads CASSPRGAHEQYF. The CDR3 bases are TGTGCCAGCAGCCCCCGGGGGGCCCACGAGCAGTACTTC. The chain links TRBV13 to TRBJ2-7; TRBD2 might be the D (7 bases). The CDR3 extends over 13 amino acids. Germline V gene sequence: CDR1 PRHDT, CDR2 FYEKMQ (reference sequence). Trimming left V 5 bases short and J 5 bases short, with 13 bases between.

The chain couples TRBV20-1 to TRBJ1-5; 8 bases align to TRBD1. This CDR3 spans 15 amino acids. CDR1 and CDR2 from the germline V gene are DFQATT and SNEGSKA (reference sequence). Trimming removed 3 bases from V and 5 bases from J; junction bases left unmatched: 9. CDR3 sequence reads: CSASTDRVLDQPQHF. The CDR3 nucleotides are TGCAGTGCTAGTACGGACAGGGTGTTAGATCAGCCCCAGCATTTT.

This chain connects TRBV20-1 to TRBJ2-3; 11 bases align to TRBD2. This CDR3 has 17 residues. J was trimmed by 1 base and V by 3 bases; bases with no gene match: 9. Germline V CDR1 and CDR2: DFQATT, SNEGSKA (reference sequence). The CDR3, as DNA: TGCAGTGCTAGTTCGACCTTTAGCGGGGGGGGCACAGATACGCAGTATTTT. The encoded protein is CSASSTFSGGGTDTQYF.

The CDR3 protein is CASSLWGGGEKPGELFF. DNA for the CDR3: TGTGCCAGCAGTTTATGGGGAGGAGGGGAGAAACCCGGGGAGCTGTTTTTT. V and J are TRBV27 and TRBJ2-2; TRBD2 is a possible D gene (6 bases). The CDR3 is 17 residues long. V was clipped by 1 base and J by 6 bases, with 18 bases between them. Germline lookup yields CDR1 MNHEY and CDR2 SMNVEV (reference sequence).

The J gene is TRBJ1-2, the V gene TRBV19, with D perhaps matching TRBD1 (6 bases). The CDR3 runs to 14 residues. Trimming removed 4 bases from V and 0 bases from J, with 9 bases in between. Per germline, CDR1 LNHDA and CDR2 SQIVND (reference sequence). CDR3 bases: TGTGCCAGTAGTAAGGACAGCCCTAACTATGGCTACACCTTC. Translated, it gives CASSKDSPNYGYTF.

The chain is built from TRBV6-6 and TRBJ1-5; 7 nucleotides agree with TRBD1. Trimming at V came to 7 bases and at J to 4 bases, leaving 4 bases not matched to a gene. Germline V gene lookup returns CDR1 MNHNY and CDR2 SVGAGI (reference sequence). CDR3 length equals 13 residues. CDR3 protein: CASIDRANQPQHF. The DNA of the CDR3 is TGTGCCAGCATCGACAGGGCAAATCAGCCCCAGCATTTT.

The chain is built from TRBV30 and TRBJ2-4; TRBD2 aligns across 7 bases. The germline V gene encodes CDR1 GTSNPN and CDR2 SVGIG (reference sequence). Trimming took 0 bases from V and 4 from J; bases not matched to a gene: 3. The CDR3 has 14 amino acids. CDR3 residues: CAWSVRGGKNIQYF. The DNA for the CDR3 is TGTGCCTGGAGTGTACGGGGAGGGAAAAACATTCAGTACTTC.

CDR3 in DNA: TGTGCCTCGGGGCGGAGCGGGAGAGTTCAAGAGACCCAGTACTTC. This translates into CASGRSGRVQETQYF. The J gene is TRBJ2-5, the V gene TRBV30, with TRBD2 identical over 8 bases. Trimming at V came to 7 bases and at J to 2 bases, leaving 12 bases not matched to a gene. This CDR3 is built from 15 residues. Per germline, CDR1 GTSNPN and CDR2 SVGIG (reference sequence).

The chain uses TRBV29-1 and TRBJ1-1, with 8 bases aligning to TRBD1. Trimming at V came to 5 bases and at J to 4 bases, leaving 9 bases not matched to a gene. Germline assignment: CDR1 SQVTM and CDR2 ANQGSEA. The CDR3 has 14 residues. CDR3 in DNA: TGCAGCGTTTCTTCAGGGGGCGAGGGCACTGAAGCTTTCTTT. Residues: CSVSSGGEGTEAFF.

The chain is built from TRBV19 and TRBJ1-1; the D gene is possibly TRBD1 (5 bases). Trimming stripped 3 bases from V and 3 bases from J, with 14 bases between. Germline-derived CDR1 and CDR2 are LNHDA and SQIVND (reference sequence). The CDR3 contains 15 residues. The DNA of the CDR3 is TGTGCCAGTAGTATTCCGGCGGAGGGGCACACTGAAGCTTTCTTT. This translates into CASSIPAEGHTEAFF.

This rearrangement joins TRBV2 to TRBJ1-3; D is unresolved. The V end was cut by 3 bases, the J end by 0 bases, with 18 bases between. The CDR3 runs to 18 residues. The V gene's germline CDR1 is SNHLY and CDR2 FYNNEI. The CDR3 nucleotides read TGTGCCAGCAGTGACCGACACTCCGTACCGTTCTCTGGAAACACCATATATTTT. Its translation: CASSDRHSVPFSGNTIYF.

The V gene is TRBV18, the J gene TRBJ1-3, with 8 bases lining up with TRBD1. The CDR3 has 16 residues. With V trimmed by 6 bases and J by 0 bases, 7 bases remained unmatched. Germline assignment: CDR1 KGHSH and CDR2 LQKENI. Written as DNA, the CDR3 is TGTGCCAGCTCCGGTGGCAGGGGGCACTCTGGAAACACCATATATTTT. Amino acid sequence: CASSGGRGHSGNTIYF.

The chain employs TRBV24-1 and TRBJ2-3; possible D gene TRBD1, 7 bases. The CDR3 has 15 amino acids. Trimming pared 10 bases from V and 1 base from J, leaving 17 bases between. The V gene's germline CDR1 is KGHDR and CDR2 SFDVKD. CDR3 nucleotides: TGTGCCACGGAGGGGGCGGCGGGTCGCACAGATACGCAGTATTTT. It encodes CATEGAAGRTDTQYF.

The genes are TRBV5-5 and TRBJ1-5, with TRBD1 matching 8 bases. The CDR3 is 15 residues long. After removal of 0 bases from V and 6 bases from J, the junction contained 5 bases not matched to a gene. The V gene's germline CDR1 is SGHKS and CDR2 YYEKEE (reference sequence). The DNA for the CDR3 is TGTGCCAGCAGCTTGGAGGGGACAGGCAGTCAGCCCCAGCATTTT. Protein sequence: CASSLEGTGSQPQHF.

In DNA, the CDR3 is TGTGCCTGGAGTGCGGATCAAATTCTTCGGGCAGGGCGCGGCAATCAGCCCCAGCATTTT. Translation gives CAWSADQILRAGRGNQPQHF. The chain employs TRBV30 and TRBJ1-5, with D maybe TRBD1 (5 bases). Germline loops: CDR1 GTSNPN, CDR2 SVGIG (reference sequence). V lost 1 base and J lost 2, with 27 bases in between. The CDR3 runs to 20 residues.

The genes are TRBV19 and TRBJ2-2; 12 positions agree with TRBD1. The junction had 3 bases not matched to a gene; V was cut back by 5 bases and J by 2 bases. The CDR3 loop spans 16 amino acids. Germline-derived CDR1 and CDR2 are LNHDA and SQIVND (reference sequence). The CDR3 region has the DNA TGTGCCAGTAGTCGGGGACAGGGGGCCAACACCGGGGAGCTGTTTTTT. Translated: CASSRGQGANTGELFF.

CDR3 region: CASREGYGYTF. The CDR3, as DNA: TGCGCCAGCAGGGAGGGGTATGGCTACACCTTC. This chain connects TRBV5-1 to TRBJ1-2, with D tentatively TRBD1 (5 bases). With 5 bases removed from V and 5 bases from J, the gap between germline ends came to 7 bases. The CDR3 has 11 amino acids. CDR1 is SGHRS, CDR2 YFSETQ, per germline.

The chain has TRBV2 and TRBJ2-1, with D possibly being TRBD2 (6 bases). The CDR3 is made up of 14 amino acids. The germline gives CDR1 SNHLY, CDR2 FYNNEI. Trimming left V 7 bases short and J 6 bases short, with 16 bases between. This CDR3 is CASIGGGFSNEQFF. Written as DNA, the CDR3 is TGTGCCAGCATCGGTGGAGGGTTTTCCAATGAGCAGTTCTTC.

V gene TRBV6-5 combines with J gene TRBJ2-7, with TRBD2 identical over 12 bases. Germline V gene lookup returns CDR1 MNHEY and CDR2 SVGAGI. After removal of 7 bases from V and 6 bases from J, the junction contained 10 bases not matched to a gene. The CDR3 has 15 residues. DNA for the CDR3: TGTGCCAGCATTTCTCTAGCGGGGGGGCCGGGCGAGCAGTACTTC. This sequence encodes CASISLAGGPGEQYF.

The V and J genes are TRBV25-1 and TRBJ1-1; the D is unclear. Germline V lookup: CDR1 MGHDK, CDR2 SYGVNS. The CDR3 has 13 residues. With 4 bases removed from V and 4 bases from J, the gap between germline ends came to 10 bases. CDR3 sequence reads: CASSVEGGTEAFF. The DNA of the CDR3 is TGTGCCAGCAGTGTTGAGGGAGGCACTGAAGCTTTCTTT.

With regard to this clone: An end of the junction differs from the germline gene, which may be a read error. The chain has TRBV14 and TRBJ1-1, with D unclear. The CDR3 has 12 residues. Germline values: CDR1 SGHDN, CDR2 FVKESK. DNA of the CDR3: TGTGCCAGCAGCCCGATAGCGGGGAAGATTAGGTTT. This codes for CASSPIAGKIRF.

The rearrangement joins TRBV19 to TRBJ1-2; 7 nucleotides align to TRBD1. The CDR3 is 15 amino acids. V lost 9 bases, J lost 1 base, and 11 bases stayed unmatched. The germline CDR1 and CDR2 sequences are LNHDA and SQIVND (reference sequence). This CDR3 reads CASRDRNWVNYGYTF. CDR3 bases: TGTGCCAGCCGGGACAGAAATTGGGTTAACTATGGCTACACCTTC.

V usage is TRBV5-1 and J usage is TRBJ2-1; TRBD2 matches at 11 bases. This CDR3 is built from 20 residues. V was pared by 0 bases and J by 0 bases, with 11 bases of the junction left unmatched. Germline CDR1 and CDR2: SGHRS and YFSETQ. The CDR3 DNA sequence: TGCGCCAGCAGCTTGGATCTCCCGGCTAGCGGGGGGAGCTCCTACAATGAGCAGTTCTTC. It encodes CASSLDLPASGGSSYNEQFF.

V gene TRBV11-3 combines with J gene TRBJ2-3, with a tentative D call TRBD2 (6 bases). Trimming stripped 4 bases from V and 0 bases from J, with 11 bases between. CDR3 length: 15 amino acids. Germline CDR1 reads SGHNT; CDR2 reads YENEEA. The chain's CDR3 is CASSSRDGSTDTQYF. The CDR3, as DNA: TGTGCCAGCAGCTCGCGGGACGGGAGCACAGATACGCAGTATTTT.

V is TRBV7-2 and J is TRBJ1-4, with a possible D match to TRBD1 (5 bases). Trimming left V 5 bases short and J 4 bases short, with 11 bases between. Germline CDR1 and CDR2: SGHTA and FQGNSA. The CDR3 spans 14 residues. CDR3 sequence: CASSQGWVNEKLFF. CDR3 nucleotides: TGTGCCAGCAGCCAGGGATGGGTTAATGAAAAACTGTTTTTT. The variable domain in full, with the rest retrieved from reference TRBV7-2 and TRBJ1-4, is GAGVSQSPSNKVTEKGKDVELRCDPISGHTALYWYRQSLGQGLEFLIYFQGNSAPDKSGLPSDRFSAERTGGSVSTLTIQRTQQEDSAVYLCASSQGWVNEKLFFGSGTQLSVL.

The chain recombines TRBV5-1 with TRBJ2-3, with D possibly TRBD2 on 5 matching bases. The length of the CDR3 is 15 residues. CDR1 is SGHRS and CDR2 is YFSETQ in the germline V gene. V lost 0 bases, J lost 0 bases, and 8 bases lay in between. CDR3 DNA sequence: TGCGCCAGCAGCTTGGACGGGGTTAGCACAGATACGCAGTATTTT. Amino acid sequence: CASSLDGVSTDTQYF.

The rearrangement links TRBV7-2 to TRBJ2-3; tentative D call: TRBD2 (6 bases). The CDR3 contains 15 residues. Per the germline V gene, CDR1 is SGHTA and CDR2 is FQGNSA. Trimming pared 5 bases from V and 0 bases from J, leaving 12 bases between. CDR3 coding DNA: TGTGCCAGCAGCCCTCGGACTACTAGCACAGATACGCAGTATTTT. Its translation: CASSPRTTSTDTQYF.